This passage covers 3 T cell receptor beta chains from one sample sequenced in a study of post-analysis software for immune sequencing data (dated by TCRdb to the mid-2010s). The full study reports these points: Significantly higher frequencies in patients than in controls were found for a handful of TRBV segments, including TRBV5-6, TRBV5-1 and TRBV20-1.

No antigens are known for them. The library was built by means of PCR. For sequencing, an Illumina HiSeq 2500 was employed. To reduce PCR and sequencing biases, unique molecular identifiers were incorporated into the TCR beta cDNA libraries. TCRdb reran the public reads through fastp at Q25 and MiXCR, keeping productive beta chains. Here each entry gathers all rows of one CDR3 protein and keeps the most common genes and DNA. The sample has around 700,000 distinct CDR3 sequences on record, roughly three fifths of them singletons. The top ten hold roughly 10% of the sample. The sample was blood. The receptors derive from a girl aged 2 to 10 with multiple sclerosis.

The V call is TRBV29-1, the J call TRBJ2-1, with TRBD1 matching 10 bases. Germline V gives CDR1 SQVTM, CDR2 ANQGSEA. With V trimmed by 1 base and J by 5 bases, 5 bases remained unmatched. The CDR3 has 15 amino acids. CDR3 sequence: CSVEVSGTGDNEQFF. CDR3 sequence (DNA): TGCAGCGTTGAAGTATCTGGGACAGGGGACAATGAGCAGTTCTTC.

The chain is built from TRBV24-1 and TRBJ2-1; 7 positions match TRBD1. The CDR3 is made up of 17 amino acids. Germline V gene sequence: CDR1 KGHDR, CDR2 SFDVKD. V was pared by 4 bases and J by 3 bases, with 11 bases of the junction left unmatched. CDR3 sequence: CATSDPKPGQLYNEQFF. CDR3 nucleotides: TGTGCCACCAGTGACCCTAAGCCGGGACAGCTCTACAATGAGCAGTTCTTC.

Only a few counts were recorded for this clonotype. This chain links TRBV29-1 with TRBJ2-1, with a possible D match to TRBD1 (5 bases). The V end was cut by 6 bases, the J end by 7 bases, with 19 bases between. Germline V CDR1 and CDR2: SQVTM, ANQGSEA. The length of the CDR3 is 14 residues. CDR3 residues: CSVMLQGRHNEQFF. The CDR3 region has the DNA TGCAGCGTGATGTTGCAGGGAAGGCATAATGAGCAGTTCTTC.